Presented here are 10 T cell receptor beta chains from one specimen sequenced in a study of CD8 T cells in Susac syndrome. The RNA input was about 0.45 to 1 ug, and it was reverse transcribed with random hexamers. One entry per CDR3 protein results from TCRdb running MiXCR on the immunoSEQ multiplex PCR reads. The sample holds approximately 160,000 distinct CDR3 sequences, approximately 92% seen once. Specimen: CD4+ T cells from PBMCs. Receptors originate from a human donor in good health.

The chain is built from TRBV2 and TRBJ1-2; D is unclear. V lost 0 bases and J 7 bases, leaving 6 bases between the germline ends. CDR1 is SNHLY, CDR2 FYNNEI, per germline. The CDR3 is 12 amino acids. The CDR3 nucleotides read TGTGCCAGCAGTGAAGCGCGGGCTGGCTACACCTTC. This gives the protein CASSEARAGYTF.

The rearrangement joins TRBV5-6 to TRBJ2-7; perhaps TRBD1 as D (6 bases). Germline CDR1 reads SGHDT; CDR2 reads YYEEEE. Trimming removed 0 bases from V and 3 bases from J, with 7 bases in between. This CDR3 spans 13 amino acids. CDR3 sequence: CASSLGGGYEQYF. The CDR3 DNA follows: TGTGCCAGCAGCTTGGGAGGGGGCTACGAGCAGTACTTC. Using reference TRBV5-6 and TRBJ2-7 for the parts outside the CDR3, the full variable domain is DAGVTQSPTHLIKTRGQQVTLRCSPKSGHDTVSWYQQALGQGPQFIFQYYEEEERQRGNFPDRFSGHQFPNYSSELNVNALLLGDSALYLCASSLGGGYEQYFGPGTRLTVT.

The chain has TRBV4-1 and TRBJ2-3; no definite D call. The ends were cut back, 2 bases at V and 4 bases at J, with 4 bases in the middle. The CDR3 is 12 amino acids. Germline V gives CDR1 MGHRA, CDR2 YSYEKL. CDR3 in amino acids: CASSQQPDTQYF. The CDR3 nucleotides are TGCGCCAGCAGCCAACAGCCAGATACGCAGTATTTT.

The rearrangement uses TRBV13 and TRBJ1-2, with 7 bases identical to TRBD1. V lost 5 bases to trimming and J lost 7 bases; unmatched junction nucleotides: 22. Germline-derived CDR1 and CDR2 are PRHDT and FYEKMQ (reference sequence). This CDR3 is 18 amino acids long. As DNA, the CDR3 is TGTGCCAGCAGCCCGACCCGCCGACAGGGTGCCCTCAAACGTGGCTACACCTTC. This sequence encodes CASSPTRRQGALKRGYTF.

This rearrangement joins TRBV12-3 or TRBV12-4 to TRBJ2-2; D is possibly TRBD2 (5 bases). Trimming left V 4 bases short and J 5 bases short, with 11 bases between. The CDR3 contains 14 residues. DNA for the CDR3: TGTGCCAGCAGTTCCGTTTGGAGGACCGGGGAGCTGTTTTTT. Its translation: CASSSVWRTGELFF.

In the case of this clonotype: A read error may account for a junction end that differs from germline. The rearrangement joins TRBV5-6 to TRBJ2-4; 9 positions match TRBD1. This CDR3 is 12 amino acids long. In germline, CDR1 is SGHDT, CDR2 YYEEEE. The CDR3 DNA follows: TGTGCCAGCAGTCCGACAGGGGGGTTTTGGGACTTC. This translates into CASSPTGGFWDF.

The chain links TRBV3-1 to TRBJ2-3; D unclear. This CDR3 contains 14 residues. Germline V gives CDR1 LGHDT, CDR2 YNNKEL (reference sequence). V shed 2 bases and J shed 0 bases, with 6 bases lying between them. Here the CDR3 reads CASSQRVSTDTQYF. The CDR3 DNA reads TGTGCCAGCAGCCAACGTGTCAGCACAGATACGCAGTATTTT.

This chain joins TRBV19 and TRBJ2-3; D remains unclear. The CDR3 is made up of 12 amino acids. CDR1 LNHDA and CDR2 SQIVND come from the germline V gene (reference sequence). With 6 bases removed from V and 2 bases from J, the gap between germline ends came to 6 bases. The CDR3 sequence is CASRGYTDTQYF. In nucleotides, the CDR3 is TGTGCCAGTAGGGGATACACAGATACGCAGTATTTT.

The V gene is TRBV5-1, the J gene TRBJ1-5; 7 bases fit TRBD1. Germline CDR1 SGHRS, CDR2 YFSETQ. The CDR3 loop spans 14 amino acids. Trimming cost V 0 bases and J 6 bases; bases outside gene matches: 3. CDR3 amino acids: CASSLEGGSQPQHF. CDR3 nucleotides: TGCGCCAGCAGCTTGGAAGGGGGCAGTCAGCCCCAGCATTTT.

The rearrangement joins TRBV2 to TRBJ2-7; D possibly matches TRBD1 or TRBD2 (6 bases each). Germline-derived CDR1 and CDR2 are SNHLY and FYNNEI. Trimming pared 6 bases from V and 2 bases from J, leaving 14 bases between. This CDR3 is built from 14 residues. CDR3: CASREGGLPYEQYF. The CDR3, as DNA: TGTGCCAGCAGGGAGGGGGGACTCCCCTACGAGCAGTACTTC.